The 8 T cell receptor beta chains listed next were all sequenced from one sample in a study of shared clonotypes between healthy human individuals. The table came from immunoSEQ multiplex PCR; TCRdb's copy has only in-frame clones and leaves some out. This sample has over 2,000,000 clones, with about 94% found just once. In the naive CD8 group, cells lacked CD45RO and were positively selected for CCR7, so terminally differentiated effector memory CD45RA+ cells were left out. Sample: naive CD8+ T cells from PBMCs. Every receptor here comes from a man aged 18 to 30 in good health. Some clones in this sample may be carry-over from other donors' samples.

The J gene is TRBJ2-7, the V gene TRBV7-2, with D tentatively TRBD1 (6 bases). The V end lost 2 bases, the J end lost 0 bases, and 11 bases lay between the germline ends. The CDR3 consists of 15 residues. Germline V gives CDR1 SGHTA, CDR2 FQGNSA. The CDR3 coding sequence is TGTGCCAGCAGCTTACAGGGGAAGGGCTCCTACGAGCAGTACTTC. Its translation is CASSLQGKGSYEQYF.

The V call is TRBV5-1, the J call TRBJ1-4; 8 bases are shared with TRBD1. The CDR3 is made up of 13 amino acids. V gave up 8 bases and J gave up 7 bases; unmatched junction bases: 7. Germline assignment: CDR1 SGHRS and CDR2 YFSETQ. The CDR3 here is CASAGGWTEKLFF. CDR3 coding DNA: TGCGCCAGTGCAGGGGGCTGGACTGAAAAACTGTTTTTT. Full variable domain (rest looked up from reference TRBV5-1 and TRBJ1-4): KAGVTQTPRYLIKTRGQQVTLSCSPISGHRSVSWYQQTPGQGLQFLFEYFSETQRNKGNFPGRFSGRQFSNSRSEMNVSTLELGDSALYLCASAGGWTEKLFFGSGTQLSVL.

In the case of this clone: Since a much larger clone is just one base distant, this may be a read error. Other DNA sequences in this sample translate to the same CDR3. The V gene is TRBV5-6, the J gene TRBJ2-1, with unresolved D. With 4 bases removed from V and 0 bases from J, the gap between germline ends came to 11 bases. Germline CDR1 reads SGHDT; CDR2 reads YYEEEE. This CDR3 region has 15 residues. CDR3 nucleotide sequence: TGTGCCAGCAGCCCGGACGGAAGCTCCTACAATGAGCAGTTCTTC. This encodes CASSPDGSSYNEQFF.

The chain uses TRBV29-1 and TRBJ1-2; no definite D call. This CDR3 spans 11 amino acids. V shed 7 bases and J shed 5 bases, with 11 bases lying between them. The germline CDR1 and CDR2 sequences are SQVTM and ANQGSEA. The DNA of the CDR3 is TGCAGCGGAGCTCGGGAGTATGGCTACACCTTC. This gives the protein CSGAREYGYTF.

CDR3 residues: CASSFGEGTTEAFF. The CDR3 region has the DNA TGTGCCAGCAGTTTTGGGGAAGGAACCACTGAAGCTTTCTTT. V usage is TRBV28 and J usage is TRBJ1-1; no definite D call. The germline V gene encodes CDR1 MDHEN and CDR2 SYDVKM. The CDR3 runs to 14 residues. V was clipped by 3 bases and J by 4 bases, with 12 bases between them.

As DNA, the CDR3 is TGTGCCAGCAGCCCCGGACCAGTACGGCAGCGCACAGATACGCAGTATTTT. Translating gives CASSPGPVRQRTDTQYF. The gene calls are TRBV7-8 and TRBJ2-3; D is undetermined. CDR3 length: 17 residues. The germline gives CDR1 SGHVS, CDR2 FQNEAQ. With 5 bases removed from V and 1 base from J, the gap between germline ends came to 19 bases.

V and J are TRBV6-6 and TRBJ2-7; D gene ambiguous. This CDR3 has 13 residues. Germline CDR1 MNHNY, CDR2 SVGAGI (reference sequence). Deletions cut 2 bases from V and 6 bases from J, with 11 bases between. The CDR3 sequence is CASSYGYPSEQYF. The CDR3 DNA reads TGTGCCAGCAGTTACGGGTACCCCTCCGAGCAGTACTTC.

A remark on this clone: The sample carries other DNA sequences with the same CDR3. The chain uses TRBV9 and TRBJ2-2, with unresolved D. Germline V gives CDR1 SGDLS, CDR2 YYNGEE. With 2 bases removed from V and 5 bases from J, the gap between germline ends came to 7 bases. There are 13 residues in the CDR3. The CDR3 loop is CASSVWGTGELFF. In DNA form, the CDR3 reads TGTGCCAGCAGCGTGTGGGGAACCGGGGAGCTGTTTTTT.